These 5 T cell receptor beta chains were sequenced from one sample in a study of CD8+ T cells in alopecia areata. In each case, RNA was isolated and then reverse transcribed into cDNA as the sequencing template. Libraries were prepared by immunoSEQ multiplex PCR; TCRdb keeps only in-frame clonotypes and omits some of them. This sample carries about 180,000 clones, 40% to 55% of them seen once, and the ten largest clones take roughly 9.1%. Treatment in this sample: oral pan-JAK inhibitor, 5-10 mg twice daily. Sequences were derived from CD8+ T cells sorted from blood, sampled around week 54, from a patient treated with tofacitinib. The receptors were sampled from a human donor with alopecia areata.

This clone has a handful of counts. The V and J genes are TRBV29-1 and TRBJ1-1; weak D call: TRBD1 (5 bases). This CDR3 is 14 amino acids long. V was cut by 3 bases and J by 1 base, with 12 bases left in between. Germline V gene data show CDR1 as SQVTM and CDR2 as ANQGSEA. The CDR3 protein is CSVDLGQGNTEAFF. Here the CDR3 DNA reads TGCAGCGTTGATCTGGGTCAGGGGAACACTGAAGCTTTCTTT.

This clone was seen a handful of times. The rearrangement links TRBV5-6 to TRBJ1-5; no reliable D call. Germline lookup yields CDR1 SGHDT and CDR2 YYEEEE. The ends were cut back, 5 bases at V and 0 bases at J, with 15 bases in the middle. This CDR3 region has 16 residues. CDR3 bases: TGTGCCAGCAGTTTGAATGAGAGGTCTAGCAATCAGCCCCAGCATTTT. It specifies CASSLNERSSNQPQHF.

The gene calls are TRBV27 and TRBJ1-1, with D possibly being TRBD1 (5 bases). The CDR3 has 13 amino acids. Trimming removed 5 bases at V and 2 bases at J, with 9 bases between. Germline loops: CDR1 MNHEY, CDR2 SMNVEV (reference sequence). The CDR3: CASSGTDNTEAFF. Here the CDR3 DNA reads TGTGCCAGCAGTGGGACGGACAACACTGAAGCTTTCTTT.

The chain combines TRBV30 with TRBJ2-5; 7 nucleotides match TRBD2. Germline V gives CDR1 GTSNPN, CDR2 SVGIG (reference sequence). The CDR3 totals 15 residues. The J segment lost 0 bases and the V segment lost 3 bases, leaving 7 bases of the junction unmatched. The CDR3 protein is CAWRERGDYQETQYF. CDR3 DNA: TGTGCCTGGAGGGAGCGGGGAGATTACCAAGAGACCCAGTACTTC. Supplemented by reference TRBV30 and TRBJ2-5, the full variable domain reads SQTIHQWPATLVQPVGSPLSLECTVEGTSNPNLYWYRQAAGRGLQLLFYSVGIGQISSEVPQNLSASRPQDRQFILSSKKLLLSDSGFYLCAWRERGDYQETQYFGPGTRLLVL.

The table lists this clone with a few counts. The chain combines TRBV13 with TRBJ2-1, with 11 bases matching TRBD2. The germline CDR1 and CDR2 sequences are PRHDT and FYEKMQ (reference sequence). Losses at the gene ends were 3 bases for V and 10 bases for J; bases not matched to a gene: 5. This CDR3 region has 14 residues. Here the CDR3 DNA reads TGTGCCAGCAGCTTTAGCGGGGGGGCAGGGGAGCAGTTCTTC. It specifies CASSFSGGAGEQFF.